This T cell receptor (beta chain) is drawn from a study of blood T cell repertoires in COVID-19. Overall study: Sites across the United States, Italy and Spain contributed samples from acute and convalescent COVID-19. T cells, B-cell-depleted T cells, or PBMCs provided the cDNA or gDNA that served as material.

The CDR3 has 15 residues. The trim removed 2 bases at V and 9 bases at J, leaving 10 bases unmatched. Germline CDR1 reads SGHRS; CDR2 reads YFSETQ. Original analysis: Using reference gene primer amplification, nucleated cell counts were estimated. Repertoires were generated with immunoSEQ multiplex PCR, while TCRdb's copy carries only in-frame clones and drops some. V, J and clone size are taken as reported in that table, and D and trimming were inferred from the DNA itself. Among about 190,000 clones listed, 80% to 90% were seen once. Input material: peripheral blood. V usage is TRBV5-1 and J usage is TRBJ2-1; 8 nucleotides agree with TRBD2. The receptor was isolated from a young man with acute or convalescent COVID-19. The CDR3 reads CASSLAGEEFGEQFF. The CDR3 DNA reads TGCGCCAGCAGCTTAGCGGGAGAGGAATTCGGTGAGCAGTTCTTC.